A single TCR beta chain is shown here with its context. The data stem from a study of cytomegalovirus exposure and HLA in healthy donors. The CDR3 extends over 15 amino acids. Germline loops: CDR1 MGHRA, CDR2 YSYEKL. V lost 1 base, J lost 8 bases, and 14 bases lay in between. Vbeta (60) and Jbeta (13) primers were used in the PCR. Assay: immunoSEQ multiplex PCR; the TCRdb copy retains only in-frame clones and omits some. This sample has tens of thousands of clones, with around 84% found just once. Sequencing was carried out using PBMCs. The sequence derives from a woman in her 40s in good health and CMV-seropositive. This chain links TRBV4-1 with TRBJ1-4, with D possibly being TRBD1 (6 bases). The CDR3 sequence: CASSQGLQGGEKLFF. The CDR3 DNA reads as TGCGCCAGCAGCCAAGGCTTACAGGGAGGGGAAAAACTGTTTTTT.